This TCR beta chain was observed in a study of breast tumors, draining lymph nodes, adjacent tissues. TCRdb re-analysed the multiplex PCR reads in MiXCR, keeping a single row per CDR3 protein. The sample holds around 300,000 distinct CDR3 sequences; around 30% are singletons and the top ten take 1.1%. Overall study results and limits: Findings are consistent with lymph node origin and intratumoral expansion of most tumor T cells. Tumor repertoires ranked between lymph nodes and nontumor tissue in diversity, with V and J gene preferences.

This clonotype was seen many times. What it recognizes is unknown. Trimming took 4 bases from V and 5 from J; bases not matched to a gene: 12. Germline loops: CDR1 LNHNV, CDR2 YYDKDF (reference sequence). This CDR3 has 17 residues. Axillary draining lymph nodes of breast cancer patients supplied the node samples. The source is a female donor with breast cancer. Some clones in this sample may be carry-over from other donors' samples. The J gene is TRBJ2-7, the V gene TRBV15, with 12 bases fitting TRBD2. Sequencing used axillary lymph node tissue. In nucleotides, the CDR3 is TGTGCCACCAGCAAGACTCCTAGCGGGAGGGCGTTGAACGAGCAGTACTTC. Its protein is CATSKTPSGRALNEQYF.